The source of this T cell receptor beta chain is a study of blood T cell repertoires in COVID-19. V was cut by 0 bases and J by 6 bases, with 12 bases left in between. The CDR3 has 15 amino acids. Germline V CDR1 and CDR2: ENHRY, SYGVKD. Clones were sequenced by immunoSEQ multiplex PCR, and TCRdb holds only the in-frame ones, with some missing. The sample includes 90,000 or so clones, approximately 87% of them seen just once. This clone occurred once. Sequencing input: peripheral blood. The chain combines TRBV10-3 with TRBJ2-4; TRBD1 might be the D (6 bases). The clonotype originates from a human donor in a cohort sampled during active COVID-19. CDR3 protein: CAISESGLRGNIQYF. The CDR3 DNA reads TGTGCCATCAGTGAGTCTGGCCTCAGGGGAAACATTCAGTACTTC.